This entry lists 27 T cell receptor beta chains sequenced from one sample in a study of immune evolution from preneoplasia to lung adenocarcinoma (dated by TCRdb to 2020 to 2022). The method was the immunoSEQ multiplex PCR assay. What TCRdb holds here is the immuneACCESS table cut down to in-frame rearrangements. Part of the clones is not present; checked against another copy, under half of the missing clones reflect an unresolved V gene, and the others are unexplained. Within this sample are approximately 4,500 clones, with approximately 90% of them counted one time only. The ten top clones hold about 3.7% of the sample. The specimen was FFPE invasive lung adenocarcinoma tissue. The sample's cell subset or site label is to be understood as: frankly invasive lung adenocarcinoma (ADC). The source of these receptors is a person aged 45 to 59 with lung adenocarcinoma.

Written as DNA, the CDR3 is TGTGCCAGCAAGGTAGCGGGGGATGGGAATACGCAGTATTTT. Amino acids: CASKVAGDGNTQYF. This chain connects TRBV14 to TRBJ2-3; 9 nucleotides match TRBD2. Per germline, CDR1 SGHDN and CDR2 FVKESK. CDR3 size: 14 residues. V shed 7 bases, J shed 7 bases, and the junction held 9 bases outside the gene matches.

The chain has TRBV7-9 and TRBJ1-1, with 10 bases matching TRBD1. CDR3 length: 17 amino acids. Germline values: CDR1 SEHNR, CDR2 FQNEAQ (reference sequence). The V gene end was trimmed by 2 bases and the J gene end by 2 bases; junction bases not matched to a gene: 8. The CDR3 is CASSLKGGQGLNTEAFF. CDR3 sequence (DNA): TGTGCCAGCAGCTTAAAGGGGGGACAGGGGCTAAACACTGAAGCTTTCTTT.

CDR3 loop: CASGRDGALKTQYF. CDR3 nucleotides: TGTGCCAGCGGCCGGGACGGTGCTTTGAAGACCCAGTACTTC. This chain links TRBV25-1 with TRBJ2-5; perhaps D is TRBD1 or TRBD2 (5 bases each). Germline V gene data show CDR1 as MGHDK and CDR2 as SYGVNS. Between the trimmed V and J ends, which lost 8 bases and 6 bases, there was a span of 19 bases. CDR3 length: 14 residues.

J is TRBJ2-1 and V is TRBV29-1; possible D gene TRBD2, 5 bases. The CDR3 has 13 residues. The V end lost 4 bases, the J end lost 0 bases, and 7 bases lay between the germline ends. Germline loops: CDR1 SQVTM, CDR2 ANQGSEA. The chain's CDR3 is CSVGTVSYNEQFF. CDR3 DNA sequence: TGCAGCGTTGGGACTGTCTCCTACAATGAGCAGTTCTTC.

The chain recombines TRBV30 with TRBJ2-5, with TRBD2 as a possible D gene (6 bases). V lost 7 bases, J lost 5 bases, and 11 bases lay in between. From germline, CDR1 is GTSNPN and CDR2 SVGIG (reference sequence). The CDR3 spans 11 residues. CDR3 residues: CASRSGETQYF. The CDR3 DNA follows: TGTGCCTCACGAAGCGGGGAGACCCAGTACTTC.

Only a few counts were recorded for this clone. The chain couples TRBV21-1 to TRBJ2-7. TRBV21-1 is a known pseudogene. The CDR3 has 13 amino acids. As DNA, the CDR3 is TGTGCCAGCAGCAAAGAGGCCACCTACGAGCAGTACTTC. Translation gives CASSKEATYEQYF.

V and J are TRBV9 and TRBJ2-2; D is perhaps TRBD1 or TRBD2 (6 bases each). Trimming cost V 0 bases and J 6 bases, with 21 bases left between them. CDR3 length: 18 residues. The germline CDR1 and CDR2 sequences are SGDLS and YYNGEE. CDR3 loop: CASSVERGEVGFAGELFF. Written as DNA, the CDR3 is TGTGCCAGCAGCGTAGAAAGGGGGGAGGTCGGTTTTGCCGGGGAGCTGTTTTTT.

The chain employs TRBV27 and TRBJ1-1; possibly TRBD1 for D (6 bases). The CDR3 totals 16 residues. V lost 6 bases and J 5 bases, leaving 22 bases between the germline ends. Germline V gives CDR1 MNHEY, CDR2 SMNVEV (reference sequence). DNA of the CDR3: TGTGCCAGCAGCCTCTCTGGGGGGGGCACGAGGACTGAAGCTTTCTTT. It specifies CASSLSGGGTRTEAFF.

CDR3 sequence reads: CASSWGQGPNQPQHF. The CDR3 DNA sequence: TGTGCCAGCAGCTGGGGACAGGGCCCGAATCAGCCCCAGCATTTT. The chain is built from TRBV5-6 and TRBJ1-5; 9 bases map to TRBD1. The CDR3 contains 15 residues. Losses at the gene ends were 3 bases for V and 4 bases for J; bases not matched to a gene: 5. Germline V gives CDR1 SGHDT, CDR2 YYEEEE.

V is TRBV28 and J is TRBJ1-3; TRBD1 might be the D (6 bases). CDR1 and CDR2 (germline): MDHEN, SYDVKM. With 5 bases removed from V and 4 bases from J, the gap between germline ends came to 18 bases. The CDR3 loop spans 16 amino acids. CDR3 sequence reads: CASSPRGGASGNTIYF. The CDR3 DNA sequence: TGTGCCAGCAGTCCCCGGGGGGGGGCGTCCGGAAACACCATATATTTT.

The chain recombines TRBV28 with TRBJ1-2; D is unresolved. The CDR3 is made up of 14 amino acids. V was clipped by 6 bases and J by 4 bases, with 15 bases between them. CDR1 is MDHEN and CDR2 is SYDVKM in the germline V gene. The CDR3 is CASSIDPRSYGYTF. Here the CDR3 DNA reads TGTGCCAGCAGCATAGATCCTAGGAGCTATGGCTACACCTTC.

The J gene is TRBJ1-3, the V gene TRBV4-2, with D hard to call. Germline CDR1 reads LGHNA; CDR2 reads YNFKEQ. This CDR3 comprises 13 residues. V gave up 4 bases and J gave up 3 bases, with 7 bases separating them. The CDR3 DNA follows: TGTGCCAGCAGCCCCCAAGGTGGAAACACCATATATTTT. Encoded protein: CASSPQGGNTIYF.

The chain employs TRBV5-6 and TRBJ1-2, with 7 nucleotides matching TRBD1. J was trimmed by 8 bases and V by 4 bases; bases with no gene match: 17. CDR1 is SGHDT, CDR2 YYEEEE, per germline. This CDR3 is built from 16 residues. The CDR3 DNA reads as TGTGCCAGCAGCCACGCTGGCCTACAGGGGAGGTACGGCTACACCTTC. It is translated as CASSHAGLQGRYGYTF.

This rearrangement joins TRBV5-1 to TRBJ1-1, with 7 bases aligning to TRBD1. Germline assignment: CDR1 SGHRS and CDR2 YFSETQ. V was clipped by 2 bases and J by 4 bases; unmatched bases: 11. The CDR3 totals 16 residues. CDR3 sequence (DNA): TGCGCCAGCAGCTTAACGACAGGGAGTATCACCACTGAAGCTTTCTTT. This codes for CASSLTTGSITTEAFF.

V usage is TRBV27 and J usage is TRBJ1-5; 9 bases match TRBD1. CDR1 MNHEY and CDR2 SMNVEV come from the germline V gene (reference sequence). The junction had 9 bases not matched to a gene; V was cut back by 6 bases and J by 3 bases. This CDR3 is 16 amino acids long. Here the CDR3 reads CASSRRTGGNNQPQHF. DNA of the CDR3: TGTGCCAGCAGCCGTCGCACAGGGGGCAACAATCAGCCCCAGCATTTT.

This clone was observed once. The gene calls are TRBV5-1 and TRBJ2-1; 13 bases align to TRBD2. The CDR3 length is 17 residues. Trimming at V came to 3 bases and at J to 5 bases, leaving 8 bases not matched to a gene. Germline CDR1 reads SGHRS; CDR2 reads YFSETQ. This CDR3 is CASSSTLGTSGNNEQFF. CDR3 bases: TGCGCCAGCAGCTCGACCCTCGGGACTAGCGGGAACAATGAGCAGTTCTTC. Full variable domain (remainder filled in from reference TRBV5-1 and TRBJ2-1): KAGVTQTPRYLIKTRGQQVTLSCSPISGHRSVSWYQQTPGQGLQFLFEYFSETQRNKGNFPGRFSGRQFSNSRSEMNVSTLELGDSALYLCASSSTLGTSGNNEQFFGPGTRLTVL.

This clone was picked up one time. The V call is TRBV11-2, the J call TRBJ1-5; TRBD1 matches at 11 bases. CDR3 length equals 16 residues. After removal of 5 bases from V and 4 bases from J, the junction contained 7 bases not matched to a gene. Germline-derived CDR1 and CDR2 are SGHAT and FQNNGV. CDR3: CASSASDRGRNQPQHF. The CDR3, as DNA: TGTGCCAGCAGCGCCTCGGACAGGGGGCGAAATCAGCCCCAGCATTTT.

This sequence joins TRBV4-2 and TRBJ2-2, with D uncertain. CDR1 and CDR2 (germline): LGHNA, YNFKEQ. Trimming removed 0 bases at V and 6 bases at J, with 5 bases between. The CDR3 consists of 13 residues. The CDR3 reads CASSQDGPGELFF. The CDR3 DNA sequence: TGTGCCAGCAGCCAAGATGGGCCCGGGGAGCTGTTTTTT.

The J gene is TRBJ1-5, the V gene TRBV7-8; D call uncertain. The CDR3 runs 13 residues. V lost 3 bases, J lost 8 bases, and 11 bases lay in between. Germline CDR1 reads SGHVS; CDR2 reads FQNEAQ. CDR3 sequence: CASSFRSGEPQHF. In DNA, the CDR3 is TGTGCCAGCAGCTTCAGGTCCGGCGAGCCCCAGCATTTT.

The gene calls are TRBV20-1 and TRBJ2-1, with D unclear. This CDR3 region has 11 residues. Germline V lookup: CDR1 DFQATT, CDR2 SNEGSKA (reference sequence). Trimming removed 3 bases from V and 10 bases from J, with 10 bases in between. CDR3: CSARAPPEQFF. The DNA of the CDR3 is TGCAGTGCTAGGGCTCCCCCGGAGCAGTTCTTC.

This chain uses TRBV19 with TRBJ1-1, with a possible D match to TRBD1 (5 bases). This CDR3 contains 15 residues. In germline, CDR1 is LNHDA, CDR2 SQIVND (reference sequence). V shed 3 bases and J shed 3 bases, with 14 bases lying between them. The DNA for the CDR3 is TGTGCCAGTAGTATCACGGGGGACGGAGACACTGAAGCTTTCTTT. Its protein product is CASSITGDGDTEAFF.

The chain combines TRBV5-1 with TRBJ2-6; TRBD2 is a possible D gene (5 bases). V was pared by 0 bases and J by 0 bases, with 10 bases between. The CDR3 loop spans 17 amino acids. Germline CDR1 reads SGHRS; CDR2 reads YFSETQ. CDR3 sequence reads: CASSLAWRSSGANVLTF. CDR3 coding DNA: TGCGCCAGCAGCTTGGCTTGGAGGAGCTCTGGGGCCAACGTCCTGACTTTC.

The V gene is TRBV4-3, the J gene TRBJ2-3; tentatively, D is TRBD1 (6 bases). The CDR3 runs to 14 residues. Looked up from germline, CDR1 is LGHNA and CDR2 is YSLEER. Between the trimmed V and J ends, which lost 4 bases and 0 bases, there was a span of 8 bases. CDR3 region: CASSLRGSTDTQYF. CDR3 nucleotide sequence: TGCGCCAGCAGCCTAAGGGGGAGCACAGATACGCAGTATTTT.

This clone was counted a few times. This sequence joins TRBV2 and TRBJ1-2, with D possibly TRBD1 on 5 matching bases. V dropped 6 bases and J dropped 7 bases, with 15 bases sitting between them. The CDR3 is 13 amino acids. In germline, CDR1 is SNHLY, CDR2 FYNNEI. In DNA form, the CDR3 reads TGTGCCAGCAGGACAGAGTCCTTCGGTGGCTACACCTTC. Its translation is CASRTESFGGYTF.

CDR3 protein: CASSSITYTGELFF. DNA for the CDR3: TGTGCCAGCAGTTCCATAACCTACACCGGGGAGCTGTTTTTT. This chain joins TRBV27 and TRBJ2-2; no definite D call. The CDR3 has 14 amino acids. Germline loops: CDR1 MNHEY, CDR2 SMNVEV (reference sequence). The V end lost 4 bases, the J end lost 3 bases, and 9 bases lay between the germline ends.

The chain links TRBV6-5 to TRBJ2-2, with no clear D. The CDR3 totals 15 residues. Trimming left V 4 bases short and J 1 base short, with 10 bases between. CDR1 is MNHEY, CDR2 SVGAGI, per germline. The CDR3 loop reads CASSSGTLNTGELFF. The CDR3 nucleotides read TGTGCCAGCAGTTCAGGAACCCTGAACACCGGGGAGCTGTTTTTT.

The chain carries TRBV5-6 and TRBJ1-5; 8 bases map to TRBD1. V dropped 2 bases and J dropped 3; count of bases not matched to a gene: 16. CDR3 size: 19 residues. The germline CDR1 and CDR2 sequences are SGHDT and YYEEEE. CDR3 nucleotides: TGTGCCAGCAGCTTCGGGGCAGGGGGCGGGGGGGCGACCAATCAGCCCCAGCATTTT. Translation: CASSFGAGGGGATNQPQHF.